These T cell receptor beta chains were read from a single sample in a study of T cells expressing NK-cell markers. Using the 5' RACE reads, TCRdb records one entry per CDR3 protein without DNA. In total, the table holds about 160,000 distinct CDR3 sequences. Sequenced material: blood T cells: a sorted CD56 or NKG2C T cell subset, CD4+ or CD8+ T cells, or bulk PBMC T cells (not recorded which). The receptors originated from a man aged 18 to 70 in good health. The CDR3 runs from the conserved cysteine through the conserved F or W.

v_call	j_call	cdr3_aa
TRBV29-1	TRBJ2-5	CSVPGTPPETQYF
TRBV10-3	TRBJ1-1	CAISDGKGSVTEAFF
TRBV27	TRBJ2-6	CASGVDSNSGANVLTF
TRBV7-9	TRBJ2-7	CASSPEFAGTGSPEQYF
TRBV20-1	TRBJ2-1	CSTGTSGGHEQFF
TRBV19	TRBJ2-2	CASSGLGGLYTGELFF
TRBV12-3/TRBV12-4	TRBJ1-2	CASSLTVSYGYTF
TRBV20-1	TRBJ1-6	CSAVEGPNSPLHF
TRBV6-1	TRBJ1-4	CASSPMPRDGTTNEKLFF
TRBV9	TRBJ2-7	CASAEGGKREQYF
TRBV4-1	TRBJ1-1	CASSQASPPRGMNTEAFF
TRBV2	TRBJ2-1	CASSERGNEQFF
TRBV7-8	TRBJ2-7	CASRETGVGLEQYF
TRBV2	TRBJ2-5	CASTEGDSGIMIQETQYF
TRBV15	TRBJ1-3	CATSRGGPGQGSGNTIYF
TRBV9	TRBJ1-1	CASSVEVWGITEAFF
TRBV27	TRBJ1-2	CASSSDRANGYTF
TRBV2	TRBJ1-1	CASSFGRARTEAFF
TRBV28	TRBJ2-3	CASSPRGYQSTDTQYF
TRBV4-1	TRBJ1-2	CASSQEKGAIYGYTF
TRBV20-1	TRBJ2-5	CSADRNPGLLRETQYF
TRBV29-1	TRBJ2-2	CSVAGTSGTNTGELFF
TRBV5-6	TRBJ2-3	CASSLAQGPDTQYF
TRBV14	TRBJ2-1	CASSQNRIGFNEQFF
TRBV29-1	TRBJ2-3	CSVLAGSTDTQYF
TRBV29-1	TRBJ2-3	CSVSGLAGGPDTQYF
TRBV4-2	TRBJ1-5	CASSQEEGATGPQHF
TRBV20-1	TRBJ2-3	CSARDLAGGLSTDTQYF
TRBV13	TRBJ2-7	CASSTGGGSRYEQYF
TRBV5-6	TRBJ2-7	CASSLQGNEQYF
TRBV5-4	TRBJ2-1	CASSFTGIGEQFF
TRBV6-2/TRBV6-3	TRBJ2-7	CASTESWGAGYEQYF
TRBV7-9	TRBJ2-1	CASSRKDRSYNEQFF
TRBV6-2/TRBV6-3	TRBJ2-1	CASSFSALEQFF
TRBV14	TRBJ2-7	CASSQIVFYEQYF
TRBV11-2	TRBJ2-7	CASSLEVSGGASYEQYF
TRBV7-6	TRBJ2-2	CASSEGGGELFF
TRBV9	TRBJ2-3	CASSAGTGSTDTQYF
TRBV27	TRBJ1-1	CASSWDRVTEAFF
TRBV12-3/TRBV12-4	TRBJ1-2	CASRTGGWDGYTF
TRBV6-5	TRBJ2-5	CASSPLGGGGAAQTQYF
TRBV7-9	TRBJ1-1	CASSLVLAEAFF
TRBV3-1	TRBJ2-3	CASSQDSMVSRSTDTQYF
TRBV7-7	TRBJ2-3	CASSPTGLAGAYTDTQYF
TRBV20-1	TRBJ2-7	CSARDRTMEHEQYF